The 32 T cell receptor beta chains below were found in one sample sequenced in a study of OX40 agonist ivuxolimab in advanced cancers. Method: immunoSEQ multiplex PCR; TCRdb's copy keeps in-frame clones and lacks some. The repertoire holds roughly 100,000 clones, with around 87% as singletons. The sequences come from CD4+ or CD8+ T cells sorted from blood, collected in a trial of the OX40 agonist ivuxolimab. These receptors all come from an adult with an advanced solid tumor such as melanoma, head and neck, liver or kidney cancer.

The gene calls are TRBV7-9 and TRBJ2-1; 7 bases are shared with TRBD1. With V trimmed by 5 bases and J by 6 bases, 10 bases remained unmatched. Germline V gene data show CDR1 as SEHNR and CDR2 as FQNEAQ (reference sequence). The CDR3 is 15 residues long. DNA for the CDR3: TGTGCCAGCAGCCACATGAACAGGGGACCCAATGAGCAGTTCTTC. Translating it yields CASSHMNRGPNEQFF.

The chain is built from TRBV18 and TRBJ2-3; the match to TRBD2 covers 10 bases. After removal of 2 bases from V and 0 bases from J, the junction contained 2 bases not matched to a gene. The germline V gene encodes CDR1 KGHSH and CDR2 LQKENI. The CDR3 length is 16 residues. The CDR3 nucleotides read TGTGCCAGCTCACCAAAAGCGGGGGGGAGCACAGATACGCAGTATTTT. This gives the protein CASSPKAGGSTDTQYF.

The chain combines TRBV18 with TRBJ2-2; TRBD1 is a possible D gene (5 bases). The CDR3 contains 15 residues. Trimming removed 2 bases at V and 1 base at J, with 8 bases between. CDR1 is KGHSH, CDR2 LQKENI, per germline. The CDR3 here is CASSPTTGNTGELFF. CDR3 nucleotides: TGTGCCAGCTCACCAACAACAGGGAACACCGGGGAGCTGTTTTTT.

The chain combines TRBV10-3 with TRBJ2-3; 8 positions match TRBD2. With 2 bases clipped from V and 4 bases from J, the junction kept 5 bases outside the gene matches. The V gene's germline CDR1 is ENHRY and CDR2 SYGVKD. The length of the CDR3 is 15 residues. CDR3 bases: TGTGCCATCAGTGAGGCGATAGCGGGGTCAGATACGCAGTATTTT. This sequence encodes CAISEAIAGSDTQYF.

The chain is built from TRBV30 and TRBJ1-4, with 8 bases aligning to TRBD1. The CDR3 runs to 14 residues. Germline lookup yields CDR1 GTSNPN and CDR2 SVGIG (reference sequence). Trimming removed 6 bases from V and 2 bases from J; junction bases left unmatched: 5. In DNA, the CDR3 is TGTGCCTGTAGACAGGGGTTCACTAATGAAAAACTGTTTTTT. Its protein product is CACRQGFTNEKLFF.

This sequence joins TRBV18 and TRBJ1-5; 8 bases align to TRBD1. The CDR3 length is 16 residues. Germline V lookup: CDR1 KGHSH, CDR2 LQKENI. V trimming: 6 bases; J trimming: 0 bases; junction bases outside the gene matches: 7. The CDR3 loop is CASSSQGAGSNQPQHF. In nucleotides, the CDR3 is TGTGCCAGCTCGTCCCAGGGGGCAGGTAGCAATCAGCCCCAGCATTTT.

The rearrangement uses TRBV2 and TRBJ1-1, with TRBD1 as a possible D gene (5 bases). This CDR3 comprises 13 residues. Germline V gene sequence: CDR1 SNHLY, CDR2 FYNNEI. The ends were cut back, 4 bases at V and 11 bases at J, with 17 bases in the middle. The CDR3 nucleotides read TGTGCCAGCAGTGCCCGCGACAGTCTTGGTGCTTTCTTT. Translation: CASSARDSLGAFF.

This chain uses TRBV6-5 with TRBJ1-6, with D maybe TRBD1 (6 bases). V lost 0 bases, J lost 8 bases, and 11 bases lay in between. The CDR3 totals 15 residues. From germline, CDR1 is MNHEY and CDR2 SVGAGI. The CDR3 DNA is TGTGCCAGCAGTTACTCGAAACAGGGTTATTCACCCCTCCACTTT. Its protein is CASSYSKQGYSPLHF.

This clone came up a few times. The CDR3 coding sequence is TGTGCCAGCTCCCCGTCCTTGGGGCAAGAGACCCAGTACTTC. Translating it yields CASSPSLGQETQYF. This sequence joins TRBV18 and TRBJ2-5; D is ambiguous. V lost 6 bases and J 2 bases, leaving 13 bases between the germline ends. Per germline, CDR1 KGHSH and CDR2 LQKENI. The CDR3 extends over 14 amino acids. The variable domain in full, completed from reference TRBV18 and TRBJ2-5, reads NAGVMQNPRHLVRRRGQEARLRCSPMKGHSHVYWYRQLPEEGLKFMVYLQKENIIDESGMPKERFSAEFPKEGPSILRIQQVVRGDSAAYFCASSPSLGQETQYFGPGTRLLVL.

The sample holds one count of this clone. This rearrangement joins TRBV10-1 to TRBJ2-1, with 14 positions matching TRBD2. CDR3 length equals 18 residues. The V and J ends lost 5 bases and 6 bases, in that order; junction bases with no gene match: 12. CDR1 and CDR2 (germline): WNHNN, SYGVQD (reference sequence). As DNA, the CDR3 is TGCGCCAGCAGTCGTCCCGGGACTAGCGGGGGCCACCTCAATGAGCAGTTCTTC. This codes for CASSRPGTSGGHLNEQFF.

The chain has TRBV11-1 and TRBJ2-3; 9 bases map to TRBD2. The CDR3 length is 16 residues. Per the germline V gene, CDR1 is SGHAT and CDR2 is FQDESV (reference sequence). The junction had 4 bases not matched to a gene; V was cut back by 1 base and J by 2 bases. CDR3 sequence reads: CASSLDAGGTTDTQYF. CDR3 coding DNA: TGTGCCAGCAGCTTAGATGCGGGGGGGACCACAGATACGCAGTATTTT.

V usage is TRBV10-2 and J usage is TRBJ2-7, with D perhaps TRBD2 (6 bases). Germline loops: CDR1 WSHSY, CDR2 SAAADI. CDR3 size: 19 residues. V gave up 0 bases and J gave up 5 bases, with 26 bases separating them. CDR3 bases: TGCGCCAGCAGTGAGTCGATGATGTGGCCGGGGGTTTCCTCTCACGAGCAGTACTTC. It translates to CASSESMMWPGVSSHEQYF.

The rearrangement uses TRBV10-1 and TRBJ2-7; D gene unclear. CDR3 size: 13 residues. Trimming pared 7 bases from V and 3 bases from J, leaving 13 bases between. CDR1 is WNHNN and CDR2 is SYGVQD in the germline V gene (reference sequence). The CDR3, as DNA: TGCGCCAGCACTGATTGGACGGACTACGAGCAGTACTTC. Protein sequence: CASTDWTDYEQYF.

The chain recombines TRBV6-5 with TRBJ2-1; D unresolved. The V gene lost 0 bases and the J gene lost 9 bases, with 9 bases spanning the gap. Germline values: CDR1 MNHEY, CDR2 SVGAGI. The CDR3 has 13 residues. The DNA of the CDR3 is TGTGCCAGCAGTTACTCGATCCTCGGTGAGCAGTTCTTC. Translation: CASSYSILGEQFF.

The table lists this clone with a count of one. This chain links TRBV7-6 with TRBJ2-7, with a weak D call TRBD2 (6 bases). CDR1 and CDR2 from the germline V gene are SGHVS and FNYEAQ. V lost 1 base and J 2 bases, leaving 12 bases between the germline ends. The CDR3 is 15 residues long. This CDR3 is CASSLGSGEAYEQYF. The CDR3 nucleotides are TGTGCCAGCAGCTTAGGATCCGGGGAGGCCTACGAGCAGTACTTC.

V is TRBV18 and J is TRBJ1-3, with unresolved D. Between the trimmed V and J ends, which lost 4 bases and 4 bases, there was a span of 17 bases. Germline V gene sequence: CDR1 KGHSH, CDR2 LQKENI. This CDR3 spans 16 amino acids. The CDR3 is CASSLTMTLAGNTIYF. The CDR3 nucleotides read TGTGCCAGCTCACTAACCATGACACTTGCCGGAAACACCATATATTTT.

V and J are TRBV14 and TRBJ1-1; perhaps TRBD1 as D (6 bases). V was trimmed by 1 base and J by 1 base, leaving 10 bases between them. This CDR3 region has 15 residues. Germline V CDR1 and CDR2: SGHDN, FVKESK. The DNA for the CDR3 is TGTGCCAGCAGCCAAGGGCAACAGGGGAACACTGAAGCTTTCTTT. Amino acids: CASSQGQQGNTEAFF.

This clone was counted a single time. The V call is TRBV4-1, the J call TRBJ2-7; a possible D gene is TRBD1 (5 bases). The CDR3 covers 15 residues. Germline V CDR1 and CDR2: MGHRA, YSYEKL. The V end lost 4 bases, the J end lost 0 bases, and 13 bases lay between the germline ends. CDR3 region: CASSPTPDSSYEQYF. DNA for the CDR3: TGCGCCAGCAGCCCCACCCCCGACAGCTCCTACGAGCAGTACTTC.

The genes are TRBV19 and TRBJ1-2; 8 nucleotides align to TRBD1. J gave up 7 bases and V 3 bases, and 10 bases lay outside the gene matches. Looked up from germline, CDR1 is LNHDA and CDR2 is SQIVND (reference sequence). The CDR3 covers 15 residues. The CDR3 region is CASSIAQGAMFGYTF. The CDR3 nucleotides are TGTGCCAGTAGTATCGCCCAGGGGGCAATGTTTGGCTACACCTTC.

The V call is TRBV4-3, the J call TRBJ2-4; D call uncertain. The V end lost 0 bases, the J end lost 1 base, and 19 bases lay between the germline ends. Per germline, CDR1 LGHNA and CDR2 YSLEER. The CDR3 extends over 19 amino acids. The CDR3 nucleotides read TGCGCCAGCAGCCAAGAACGGGCGGCGATGAATAGGGCCAAAAACATTCAGTACTTC. Its protein is CASSQERAAMNRAKNIQYF.

The chain uses TRBV2 and TRBJ1-4, with no clear D. This CDR3 region has 15 residues. The V end was cut by 0 bases, the J end by 8 bases, with 13 bases between. Germline V gives CDR1 SNHLY, CDR2 FYNNEI. The DNA of the CDR3 is TGTGCCAGCAGTGAAGCGCCAGGACTGTTAGAAAAACTGTTTTTT. Translation gives CASSEAPGLLEKLFF.

This clone was detected once. The rearrangement links TRBV6-4 to TRBJ1-4, with 9 bases fitting TRBD1. Germline V gene lookup returns CDR1 MRHNA and CDR2 SNTAGT. The CDR3 spans 14 residues. The junction had 3 bases not matched to a gene; V was cut back by 4 bases and J by 6 bases. The CDR3 is CASSVGDRDEKLFF. In DNA, the CDR3 is TGTGCCAGCAGTGTAGGGGACAGGGATGAAAAACTGTTTTTT.

The genes are TRBV5-1 and TRBJ2-3; TRBD2 aligns across 11 bases. Germline CDR1 and CDR2: SGHRS and YFSETQ. The CDR3 consists of 16 residues. Losses at the gene ends were 2 bases for V and 2 bases for J; bases not matched to a gene: 4. The CDR3 region has the DNA TGCGCCAGCAGCTTTATAGCGGGGGGGCCCACAGATACGCAGTATTTT. Translated: CASSFIAGGPTDTQYF.

The J gene is TRBJ1-1, the V gene TRBV6-5; D remains ambiguous. V was shortened by 0 bases and J by 1 base, with 12 bases between the two germline ends. Germline V gene sequence: CDR1 MNHEY, CDR2 SVGAGI. The CDR3 is made up of 16 amino acids. In DNA form, the CDR3 reads TGTGCCAGCAGTTACTCGACGTGGATTTCGAACACTGAAGCTTTCTTT. This gives the protein CASSYSTWISNTEAFF.

The CDR3 sequence: CASKSGTRNTGELFF. CDR3 DNA: TGTGCCAGTAAATCCGGGACACGGAACACCGGGGAGCTGTTTTTT. The V call is TRBV19, the J call TRBJ2-2; possible D gene TRBD1, 6 bases. The CDR3 runs to 15 residues. V dropped 7 bases and J dropped 1 base, with 13 bases sitting between them. In germline, CDR1 is LNHDA, CDR2 SQIVND (reference sequence).

The V gene is TRBV7-9, the J gene TRBJ2-5; D possibly matches TRBD1 or TRBD2 (6 bases each). Trimming left V 6 bases short and J 6 bases short, with 17 bases between. This CDR3 is 14 amino acids long. Germline CDR1 and CDR2: SEHNR and FQNEAQ (reference sequence). CDR3 DNA: TGTGCCAGCAGTGGGGGCCGAGGAGGGAAGACCCAGTACTTC. Encoded protein: CASSGGRGGKTQYF.

The chain links TRBV9 to TRBJ2-2; no reliable D call. Between the trimmed V and J ends, which lost 0 bases and 4 bases, there was a span of 13 bases. Germline V CDR1 and CDR2: SGDLS, YYNGEE. CDR3 length equals 16 residues. The CDR3 loop is CASSVVGMGRTGELFF. CDR3 nucleotides: TGTGCCAGCAGCGTAGTAGGGATGGGTCGCACCGGGGAGCTGTTTTTT.

This clone was counted a few times. The J gene is TRBJ2-1, the V gene TRBV7-8; 9 nucleotides agree with TRBD1. The trim removed 4 bases at V and 8 bases at J, leaving 21 bases unmatched. Germline V gene lookup returns CDR1 SGHVS and CDR2 FQNEAQ. This CDR3 region has 19 residues. This CDR3 is CASSSFIGTGLFIVYEQFF. For the CDR3, the DNA is TGTGCCAGCAGCTCATTCATCGGGACAGGGCTGTTCATCGTTTATGAGCAGTTCTTC.

The V gene is TRBV10-2, the J gene TRBJ2-3; 7 positions agree with TRBD1. After removal of 6 bases from V and 10 bases from J, the junction contained 13 bases not matched to a gene. The CDR3 runs to 14 residues. The germline V gene encodes CDR1 WSHSY and CDR2 SAAADI. CDR3 loop: CASRPSGPGGSQYF. The CDR3 nucleotides read TGCGCCAGCAGGCCCAGTGGTCCAGGGGGATCGCAGTATTTT.

This chain links TRBV19 with TRBJ1-3; TRBD1 aligns across 8 bases. The CDR3 is 16 residues long. The J segment lost 2 bases and the V segment lost 5 bases, leaving 8 bases of the junction unmatched. Germline CDR1 LNHDA, CDR2 SQIVND (reference sequence). The CDR3 nucleotides read TGTGCCAGTAGTCTCCTGACAGGGGACACTGGAAACACCATATATTTT. The encoded protein is CASSLLTGDTGNTIYF.

The chain joins TRBV30 to TRBJ2-2; TRBD1 is a possible D gene (7 bases). Looked up from germline, CDR1 is GTSNPN and CDR2 is SVGIG (reference sequence). The V gene lost 3 bases and the J gene lost 13 bases, with 12 bases spanning the gap. This CDR3 is built from 11 residues. CDR3 region: CAWSDREVLFF. The CDR3 DNA is TGTGCCTGGAGCGACAGGGAGGTGCTGTTTTTT.

This sequence joins TRBV19 and TRBJ1-4; D is unclear. Trimming stripped 10 bases from V and 1 base from J, with 13 bases between. In germline, CDR1 is LNHDA, CDR2 SQIVND (reference sequence). The CDR3 sequence is 14 residues long. CDR3 nucleotide sequence: TGTGCCACCCGCCGGGCAGGAACTAATGAAAAACTGTTTTTT. Translated: CATRRAGTNEKLFF.